The 21 T cell receptor beta chains presented below share a single source sample, sequenced in a study of TIL therapy for anti-PD-1-resistant metastatic lung cancer listed by TCRdb under 2021. Using bias-controlled multiplex PCR with the immunoSEQ v3 hsTCRB kit, the TCR beta CDR3 regions were amplified from genomic DNA. The immuneACCESS repertoire file appears here via TCRdb, limited to in-frame rearrangements. These files lack a portion of the clones; in checked studies, under half of the deficit traces to unresolved V genes, and the cause of the others is not known. For this sample the table gives about 60,000 clones, of which roughly 84% were detected only once. The ten largest clones add up to 2% to 3% of the sample. According to the study, the label for this sample's time point signals: pre-treatment sample, taken before nivolumab and TIL therapy. The specimen was blood, collected at baseline. The receptors shown here come from a person aged 25-85 years with non-small cell lung cancer.

This chain joins TRBV2 and TRBJ2-7, with 7 bases lining up with TRBD2. Germline CDR1 is SNHLY and CDR2 is FYNNEI. The V and J ends lost 4 bases and 0 bases, in that order; junction bases with no gene match: 9. The CDR3 spans 16 residues. CDR3 loop: CASSASRERVSYEQYF. In nucleotides, the CDR3 is TGTGCCAGCAGTGCCTCGCGGGAGCGTGTCTCCTACGAGCAGTACTTC.

This chain joins TRBV6-1 and TRBJ2-7; TRBD2 matches 9 bases. The CDR3 runs 17 residues. Trimming removed 2 bases from V and 6 bases from J; junction bases left unmatched: 14. The V gene's germline CDR1 is MNHNS and CDR2 SASEGT. CDR3 in DNA: TGTGCCAGCAGTGAAATGGTTGCGGTGAGCGGGAGGCGCGAGCAGTACTTC. As protein: CASSEMVAVSGRREQYF.

The J gene is TRBJ1-2, the V gene TRBV30; no definite D call. CDR1 is GTSNPN, CDR2 SVGIG, per germline (reference sequence). V lost 3 bases, J lost 0 bases, and 17 bases lay in between. CDR3 length: 16 amino acids. The DNA of the CDR3 is TGTGCCTGGAGCGCCCAGACCAGACCTTCTAACTATGGCTACACCTTC. This gives the protein CAWSAQTRPSNYGYTF.

CDR3 in DNA: TGTGCCAGCAGCCAGGCTCCCCAGGACGTCGAGCAGTACTTC. This sequence encodes CASSQAPQDVEQYF. This rearrangement joins TRBV7-9 to TRBJ2-7; D gene unclear. CDR1 SEHNR and CDR2 FQNEAQ come from the germline V gene (reference sequence). With 5 bases removed from V and 6 bases from J, the gap between germline ends came to 17 bases. The CDR3 is 14 residues long.

The CDR3 sequence: CASSPNLGTQYF. CDR3 bases: TGTGCCAGCAGCCCCAACCTCGGGACCCAGTACTTC. The chain carries TRBV9 and TRBJ2-5; D is uncertain. CDR3 length: 12 amino acids. Germline V lookup: CDR1 SGDLS, CDR2 YYNGEE. Deletions cut 4 bases from V and 7 bases from J, with 11 bases between.

The CDR3 protein is CASSLPDRSKRDTEAFF. DNA for the CDR3: TGTGCCAGCAGTCTCCCGGACAGGTCAAAACGGGACACTGAAGCTTTCTTT. V and J are TRBV27 and TRBJ1-1, with 7 bases fitting TRBD1. This CDR3 spans 17 amino acids. V gave up 5 bases and J gave up 3 bases; unmatched junction bases: 15. CDR1 and CDR2 (germline): MNHEY, SMNVEV (reference sequence).

The V gene is TRBV29-1, the J gene TRBJ2-5, with D maybe TRBD1 (6 bases). Deletions cut 4 bases from V and 4 bases from J, with 16 bases between. CDR3 size: 14 residues. Looked up from germline, CDR1 is SQVTM and CDR2 is ANQGSEA. The chain's CDR3 is CSVAGDVSGETQYF. Written as DNA, the CDR3 is TGCAGCGTTGCAGGGGACGTCTCTGGAGAGACCCAGTACTTC.

The V gene is TRBV9, the J gene TRBJ2-3; possibly TRBD2 for D (5 bases). The CDR3 spans 14 residues. The germline gives CDR1 SGDLS, CDR2 YYNGEE. Trimming pared 0 bases from V and 4 bases from J, leaving 9 bases between. CDR3 residues: CASSVEGLSDTQYF. The CDR3 nucleotides are TGTGCCAGCAGCGTAGAAGGACTCTCAGATACGCAGTATTTT. Full variable domain (remainder filled in from reference TRBV9 and TRBJ2-3): DSGVTQTPKHLITATGQRVTLRCSPRSGDLSVYWYQQSLDQGLQFLIQYYNGEERAKGNILERFSAQQFPDLHSELNLSSLELGDSALYFCASSVEGLSDTQYFGPGTRLTVL.

The J gene is TRBJ2-6, the V gene TRBV6-1, with a possible D match to TRBD1 (6 bases). Germline CDR1 reads MNHNS; CDR2 reads SASEGT. The CDR3 is 15 residues long. The V gene lost 3 bases and the J gene lost 8 bases, with 14 bases spanning the gap. The chain's CDR3 is CASSDAGTRSNVLTF. In DNA, the CDR3 is TGTGCCAGCAGTGACGCAGGGACAAGGTCCAACGTCCTGACTTTC.

The chain employs TRBV27 and TRBJ1-2; perhaps TRBD1 as D (5 bases). Trimming pared 6 bases from V and 3 bases from J, leaving 5 bases between. Germline lookup yields CDR1 MNHEY and CDR2 SMNVEV (reference sequence). The CDR3 length is 11 residues. Written as DNA, the CDR3 is TGTGCCAGCAGGGGGGACTATGGCTACACCTTC. This gives the protein CASRGDYGYTF.

The chain carries TRBV30 and TRBJ1-6; tentative D call: TRBD1 (5 bases). CDR1 is GTSNPN and CDR2 is SVGIG in the germline V gene (reference sequence). Trimming shortened V by 0 bases and J by 13 bases, and 16 bases separated the two germline ends. This CDR3 is 14 amino acids long. CDR3 bases: TGTGCCTGGAGTGTAAGGGGAGGGCGGGTTCCCCTCCACTTT. Amino acids: CAWSVRGGRVPLHF.

The V gene is TRBV7-7, the J gene TRBJ2-1; maybe TRBD1 (6 bases). CDR1 is SSHAT, CDR2 FNYEAQ, per germline (reference sequence). The CDR3 extends over 14 amino acids. The ends were cut back, 2 bases at V and 6 bases at J, with 11 bases in the middle. The CDR3 spells CASSLWSGANEQFF. The CDR3 nucleotides read TGTGCCAGCAGCTTATGGTCAGGGGCCAATGAGCAGTTCTTC.

V usage is TRBV15 and J usage is TRBJ1-4; D uncertain. The CDR3 sequence is 14 residues long. CDR1 and CDR2 from the germline V gene are LNHNV and YYDKDF (reference sequence). The germline V and J ends were trimmed by 1 base and 8 bases, with 11 bases remaining between them. The CDR3: CATSRALVGEKLFF. The DNA for the CDR3 is TGTGCCACCAGCAGAGCCCTTGTCGGGGAAAAACTGTTTTTT.

The gene calls are TRBV9 and TRBJ1-3; 8 bases are shared with TRBD1. The CDR3 loop spans 13 amino acids. CDR1 and CDR2 from the germline V gene are SGDLS and YYNGEE. V was pared by 4 bases and J by 7 bases, with 4 bases of the junction left unmatched. The CDR3 nucleotides are TGTGCCAGCAGCCCCGGGACAGGCAACACCATATATTTT. This sequence encodes CASSPGTGNTIYF.

V is TRBV2 and J is TRBJ2-5, with 11 bases that match TRBD2. CDR1 and CDR2 (germline): SNHLY, FYNNEI. Trimming cost V 2 bases and J 2 bases; bases outside gene matches: 7. CDR3 length: 17 residues. As DNA, the CDR3 is TGTGCCAGCAGTGAATCCCGGGGACTAGCGGAACAAGAGACCCAGTACTTC. Residues: CASSESRGLAEQETQYF.

The gene calls are TRBV19 and TRBJ1-2; D uncertain. Trimming left V 5 bases short and J 8 bases short, with 15 bases between. Germline lookup yields CDR1 LNHDA and CDR2 SQIVND (reference sequence). This CDR3 has 13 residues. The CDR3 protein is CASSEGLHSGYTF. The DNA for the CDR3 is TGTGCCAGTAGTGAGGGCCTCCATAGCGGCTACACCTTC.

The rearrangement uses TRBV10-3 and TRBJ2-3; D gene unclear. Trimming took 5 bases from V and 5 from J, leaving 5 bases between them. The V gene's germline CDR1 is ENHRY and CDR2 SYGVKD. CDR3 length: 11 amino acids. The CDR3, as DNA: TGTGCCATCAGTTCTCAAGATACGCAGTATTTT. It yields the protein CAISSQDTQYF.

This clone came up a few times. V and J are TRBV13 and TRBJ1-6; D is uncertain. Germline CDR1 PRHDT, CDR2 FYEKMQ (reference sequence). This CDR3 has 15 residues. Trimming stripped 3 bases from V and 8 bases from J, with 14 bases between. CDR3 nucleotide sequence: TGTGCCAGCAGCTTTTCCCAGGCAGAGTATTCACCCCTCCACTTT. Its protein product is CASSFSQAEYSPLHF.

The chain carries TRBV2 and TRBJ1-2, with 7 bases fitting TRBD1. The CDR3 consists of 12 residues. V dropped 6 bases and J dropped 13; count of bases not matched to a gene: 11. Germline-derived CDR1 and CDR2 are SNHLY and FYNNEI. This CDR3 is CASRGTAGSGTF. CDR3 nucleotide sequence: TGTGCCAGCAGGGGGACAGCCGGATCGGGCACCTTC.

The CDR3 DNA sequence: TGCGCCAGCAGCTGGACCGGACAGGGTGGCACCTTC. This sequence encodes CASSWTGQGGTF. V gene TRBV5-1 combines with J gene TRBJ1-2; 8 bases map to TRBD1. Looked up from germline, CDR1 is SGHRS and CDR2 is YFSETQ. The CDR3 is 12 residues long. V was clipped by 3 bases and J by 13 bases; unmatched bases: 8.

The genes are TRBV28 and TRBJ1-2, with D possibly TRBD1 on 5 matching bases. The germline V gene has CDR1 MDHEN and CDR2 SYDVKM. The CDR3 has 16 amino acids. With 1 base removed from V and 4 bases from J, the gap between germline ends came to 16 bases. This chain's CDR3 is CASSLLGGGLFYGYTF. The CDR3 region has the DNA TGTGCCAGCAGTTTATTGGGGGGAGGCCTATTCTATGGCTACACCTTC.